This passage covers 18 T cell receptor beta chains from one sample sequenced in a study of cytomegalovirus exposure and HLA in healthy donors. Libraries were prepared by immunoSEQ multiplex PCR; TCRdb keeps only in-frame clonotypes and omits some of them. The sample consists of 100,000 to 150,000 clones, around 90% of them appearing once. Material: PBMCs. The receptors were gathered from a woman aged 18-35 years in good health and CMV-seronegative.

This rearrangement joins TRBV6-5 to TRBJ1-5; unclear D gene. This CDR3 is 15 amino acids long. V was shortened by 6 bases and J by 3 bases, with 15 bases between the two germline ends. CDR1 MNHEY and CDR2 SVGAGI come from the germline V gene. The CDR3 DNA sequence: TGTGCCAGCAGACCCTCTGCCGGGAACAATCAGCCCCAGCATTTT. As protein: CASRPSAGNNQPQHF.

The chain uses TRBV9 and TRBJ1-1; D ambiguous. V shed 1 base and J shed 1 base, with 5 bases lying between them. Germline V lookup: CDR1 SGDLS, CDR2 YYNGEE. This CDR3 comprises 13 residues. The CDR3 DNA is TGTGCCAGCAGCGTATCACAGAACACTGAAGCTTTCTTT. As protein: CASSVSQNTEAFF.

V gene TRBV19 combines with J gene TRBJ2-7, with D hard to call. The CDR3 consists of 14 residues. V gave up 10 bases and J gave up 3 bases, with 19 bases separating them. CDR1 is LNHDA, CDR2 SQIVND, per germline (reference sequence). This CDR3 reads CATGPRGLNYEQYF. Written as DNA, the CDR3 is TGTGCCACTGGCCCGCGTGGGCTAAACTACGAGCAGTACTTC.

The V call is TRBV21-1, the J call TRBJ2-1; the table's D call, TRBD1, was not checked against the DNA. TRBV21-1 is annotated as a pseudogene. The CDR3 consists of 17 residues. The CDR3 loop is CASSKPYRGSPYNEQFF. The CDR3 region has the DNA TGTGCCAGCAGCAAACCGTACAGGGGATCCCCCTACAATGAGCAGTTCTTC.

The V call is TRBV28, the J call TRBJ2-7; TRBD1 might be the D (5 bases). Germline lookup yields CDR1 MDHEN and CDR2 SYDVKM. V was trimmed by 5 bases and J by 0 bases, leaving 5 bases between them. CDR3 size: 12 residues. The CDR3 loop is CASSTGSYEQYF. For the CDR3, the DNA is TGTGCCAGCAGTACAGGCTCCTACGAGCAGTACTTC. The variable domain in full, with the rest retrieved from reference TRBV28 and TRBJ2-7, is DVKVTQSSRYLVKRTGEKVFLECVQDMDHENMFWYRQDPGLGLRLIYFSYDVKMKEKGDIPEGYSVSREKKERFSLILESASTNQTSMYLCASSTGSYEQYFGPGTRLTVT.

The chain carries TRBV18 and TRBJ1-1; the match to TRBD1 covers 7 bases. With 4 bases clipped from V and 7 bases from J, the junction kept 3 bases outside the gene matches. The CDR3 is 12 residues long. Germline V gene data show CDR1 as KGHSH and CDR2 as LQKENI. CDR3 residues: CASSRRDSEAFF. Here the CDR3 DNA reads TGTGCCAGCTCACGCCGGGACAGTGAAGCTTTCTTT.

V usage is TRBV5-6 and J usage is TRBJ2-3, with D hard to call. Trimming took 1 base from V and 1 from J, leaving 10 bases between them. This CDR3 is built from 15 residues. Germline loops: CDR1 SGHDT, CDR2 YYEEEE. The chain's CDR3 is CASSLPTIRTDTQYF. CDR3 DNA sequence: TGTGCCAGCAGCTTGCCAACTATCCGCACAGATACGCAGTATTTT.

The chain uses TRBV5-1 and TRBJ1-1; a possible D gene is TRBD1 (5 bases). V lost 7 bases and J 0 bases, leaving 10 bases between the germline ends. The germline V gene encodes CDR1 SGHRS and CDR2 YFSETQ. The CDR3 has 13 amino acids. CDR3 residues: CASAKTVNTEAFF. The DNA for the CDR3 is TGCGCCAGCGCCAAGACAGTGAACACTGAAGCTTTCTTT. Complete variable domain (other parts from reference TRBV5-1 and TRBJ1-1): KAGVTQTPRYLIKTRGQQVTLSCSPISGHRSVSWYQQTPGQGLQFLFEYFSETQRNKGNFPGRFSGRQFSNSRSEMNVSTLELGDSALYLCASAKTVNTEAFFGQGTRLTVV.

The rearrangement links TRBV2 to TRBJ2-3, with D possibly matching TRBD1 (6 bases). CDR3 length equals 17 residues. Germline CDR1 reads SNHLY; CDR2 reads FYNNEI. Trimming pared 4 bases from V and 0 bases from J, leaving 17 bases between. In DNA, the CDR3 is TGTGCCAGCAGTGCCTCAGGGGTGGGCAGGAGCACAGATACGCAGTATTTT. As protein: CASSASGVGRSTDTQYF.

The chain joins TRBV11-2 to TRBJ1-2; 9 bases fit TRBD1. This CDR3 has 15 amino acids. V lost 2 bases and J lost 5; bases outside the gene matches: 6. Per germline, CDR1 SGHAT and CDR2 FQNNGV. The CDR3 bases are TGTGCCAGCAGCTTAATCGACAGGGGGGGATATGGCTACACCTTC. Its translation is CASSLIDRGGYGYTF.

This chain connects TRBV6-5 to TRBJ2-1, with D perhaps matching TRBD2 (5 bases). Deletions cut 3 bases from V and 8 bases from J, with 20 bases between. Germline CDR1 MNHEY, CDR2 SVGAGI. This CDR3 spans 16 amino acids. The CDR3 region has the DNA TGTGCCAGCAGTTATTCCGACGGGATAGCGATCGATGAGCAGTTCTTC. Translated, it gives CASSYSDGIAIDEQFF.

In the case of this clone: The junction departs from germline at one end; a sequencing error may be responsible. The chain carries TRBV11-3 and TRBJ2-5, with D perhaps TRBD1 (5 bases). This CDR3 has 13 amino acids. Germline V gene sequence: CDR1 SGHNT, CDR2 YENEEA. The CDR3 nucleotides are TGTGCCAGCAGCTTGTCAGGGCAAGGGACCCAGTACTTC. Translated, it gives CASSLSGQGTQYF.

The rearrangement uses TRBV10-3 and TRBJ1-1, with 8 bases lining up with TRBD1. The junction had 5 bases not matched to a gene; V was cut back by 6 bases and J by 5 bases. CDR3 length: 13 amino acids. Germline assignment: CDR1 ENHRY and CDR2 SYGVKD. The CDR3 bases are TGTGCCATCAGGGACAGGGAGTTAACTGAAGCTTTCTTT. Translation: CAIRDRELTEAFF.

The chain employs TRBV28 and TRBJ1-5, with TRBD1 as a possible D gene (6 bases). CDR1 MDHEN and CDR2 SYDVKM come from the germline V gene. The length of the CDR3 is 20 residues. Trimming stripped 6 bases from V and 0 bases from J, with 27 bases between. CDR3 region: CASSPFGQGSWGFSNQPQHF. DNA of the CDR3: TGTGCCAGCAGCCCCTTTGGGCAGGGGTCTTGGGGCTTTAGCAATCAGCCCCAGCATTTT.

The genes are TRBV6-1 and TRBJ2-7, with D tentatively TRBD2 (6 bases). V lost 1 base and J 0 bases, leaving 10 bases between the germline ends. The CDR3 length is 15 residues. The V gene's germline CDR1 is MNHNS and CDR2 SASEGT. CDR3: CASSEVNSGSYEQYF. In DNA, the CDR3 is TGTGCCAGCAGTGAAGTGAATAGCGGCTCCTACGAGCAGTACTTC.

The J gene is TRBJ2-7, the V gene TRBV5-1; 7 bases align to TRBD1. This CDR3 is 12 amino acids long. Unmatched junction bases numbered 3, after V lost 4 bases and J lost 5 bases. CDR1 and CDR2 from the germline V gene are SGHRS and YFSETQ. The CDR3 loop is CASSRDSHEQYF. DNA for the CDR3: TGCGCCAGCAGCCGGGACAGCCACGAGCAGTACTTC.

The rearrangement uses TRBV19 and TRBJ2-2, with 7 positions matching TRBD2. Looked up from germline, CDR1 is LNHDA and CDR2 is SQIVND (reference sequence). Trimming at V came to 7 bases and at J to 7 bases, leaving 12 bases not matched to a gene. The CDR3 loop spans 15 amino acids. CDR3 sequence: CASTPGTTGHGELFF. The CDR3 nucleotides are TGTGCCAGTACCCCCGGGACTACCGGGCACGGGGAGCTGTTTTTT.

Worth noting for this clone: Other nucleotide sequences from this sample produce the same CDR3. The chain combines TRBV15 with TRBJ2-1, with 11 bases matching TRBD2. Germline V gene lookup returns CDR1 LNHNV and CDR2 YYDKDF (reference sequence). This CDR3 has 15 residues. V trimming: 5 bases; J trimming: 5 bases; junction bases outside the gene matches: 5. The CDR3 spells CATSGGTSGNNEQFF. The CDR3 coding sequence is TGTGCCACCAGCGGGGGGACTAGCGGTAACAATGAGCAGTTCTTC. Combining the CDR3 with reference TRBV15 and TRBJ2-1 gives the whole variable domain DAMVIQNPRYQVTQFGKPVTLSCSQTLNHNVMYWYQQKSSQAPKLLFHYYDKDFNNEADTPDNFQSRRPNTSFCFLDIRSPGLGDTAMYLCATSGGTSGNNEQFFGPGTRLTVL.